These T cell receptor beta chains were read from a single sample in a study of cytotoxic CD8 clonotypes in ibrutinib-treated CLL. Only in-frame clones appear in the TCRdb table, and some are missing; sequencing was by immunoSEQ multiplex PCR. The sample lists 160,000 or so clones, about 88% seen once, with more than 2.5% in the top ten. Specimen: PBMCs, collected at disease progression, from a patient treated with ibrutinib. Receptors originate from a human donor with chronic lymphocytic leukemia. CDR3s include the opening cysteine and the closing phenylalanine or tryptophan. A D gene is named only where the DNA matches it firmly. Not all rows give a size; the values are once, few, many and, for expanded clones, a class.

d_gene: NA
v_gene: TRBV19
abundance: NA
j_gene: TRBJ2-3
CDR3nt: TGTGCCAGTAGTATAGAGGGAGATACGCAGTATTTT
CDR3aa: CASSIEGDTQYF

d_gene: NA
v_gene: TRBV11-1
abundance: NA
j_gene: TRBJ2-1
CDR3nt: TGTGCCAGCAGCTTTAACCCAGGGGCCTACAATGAGCAGTTCTTC
CDR3aa: CASSFNPGAYNEQFF

d_gene: NA
v_gene: TRBV7-9
abundance: NA
j_gene: TRBJ1-3
CDR3nt: TGTGCCAGCACCACCAGGGCTACTGGAAACACCATATATTTT
CDR3aa: CASTTRATGNTIYF

d_gene: TRBD2
v_gene: TRBV30
abundance: NA
j_gene: TRBJ2-3
CDR3nt: TGTGCCTGGACCCGACTAGCGGGGAACACAGATACGCAGTATTTT
CDR3aa: CAWTRLAGNTDTQYF

d_gene: TRBD1
v_gene: TRBV5-6
abundance: NA
j_gene: TRBJ2-5
CDR3nt: TGTGCCAGCAGCTTGTATGGGACAGGAGGGGAGACCCAGTACTTC
CDR3aa: CASSLYGTGGETQYF

d_gene: NA
v_gene: TRBV5-1
abundance: NA
j_gene: TRBJ1-1
CDR3nt: TGCGCCAGCAGCTTGGCGGGATTGGACCTGACTGAAGCTTTCTTT
CDR3aa: CASSLAGLDLTEAFF

d_gene: NA
v_gene: TRBV5-6
abundance: NA
j_gene: TRBJ2-2
CDR3nt: TGTGCCAGCAGGCAGATTAACACCGGGGAGCTGTTTTTT
CDR3aa: CASRQINTGELFF

d_gene: NA
v_gene: TRBV9
abundance: NA
j_gene: TRBJ1-4
CDR3nt: TGTGCCAGCAGCGCTAGTCCTTCTGCAACTAATGAAAAACTGTTTTTT
CDR3aa: CASSASPSATNEKLFF

d_gene: TRBD1
v_gene: TRBV19
abundance: NA
j_gene: TRBJ1-5
CDR3nt: TGTGCCAGTAGCTCGGGACAGGGGGTTTGGAATCAGCCCCAGCATTTT
CDR3aa: CASSSGQGVWNQPQHF

d_gene: TRBD2
v_gene: TRBV28
abundance: NA
j_gene: TRBJ2-1
CDR3nt: TGTGCCAGCAGTTTTATGACTAGCGGGAACGGTTACAATGAGCAGTTCTTC
CDR3aa: CASSFMTSGNGYNEQFF

d_gene: TRBD1
v_gene: TRBV7-3
abundance: NA
j_gene: TRBJ2-6
CDR3nt: TGTGCCAGCAGCTTAATCCGGGACAGGGTTGACTCTGGGGCCAACGTCCTGACTTTC
CDR3aa: CASSLIRDRVDSGANVLTF

d_gene: NA
v_gene: TRBV19
abundance: NA
j_gene: TRBJ2-4
CDR3nt: TGTGCCAGTACCCTAGGGGTAGCCAAAAACATTCAGTACTTC
CDR3aa: CASTLGVAKNIQYF

d_gene: TRBD2
v_gene: TRBV7-9
abundance: NA
j_gene: TRBJ2-2
CDR3nt: TGTGCCAGCAGCTTAGCAATTTCGGCGGGAGGGCCCGTGGAGCTGTTTTTT
CDR3aa: CASSLAISAGGPVELFF

d_gene: NA
v_gene: TRBV4-3
abundance: NA
j_gene: TRBJ2-1
CDR3nt: TGCGCCAGCAGCCAACGCCTGGACTGGACCCTATTATATGAGCAGTTCTTC
CDR3aa: CASSQRLDWTLLYEQFF

d_gene: NA
v_gene: TRBV5-1
abundance: NA
j_gene: TRBJ1-4
CDR3nt: TGCGCCAGCAGCGTCGGTGCAACTAATGAAAAACTGTTTTTT
CDR3aa: CASSVGATNEKLFF

d_gene: NA
v_gene: TRBV6-6
abundance: NA
j_gene: TRBJ2-7
CDR3nt: TGTGCCAGCAGTTATGGTAGCGGATACGAGCAGTACTTC
CDR3aa: CASSYGSGYEQYF

d_gene: NA
v_gene: TRBV29-1
abundance: NA
j_gene: TRBJ1-5
CDR3nt: TGCAGCGCCTTGAAGAGTGGAGGTAATCAGCCCCAGCATTTT
CDR3aa: CSALKSGGNQPQHF

d_gene: NA
v_gene: TRBV29-1
abundance: few
j_gene: TRBJ2-3
CDR3nt: TGCAGCGGGGGGCAACTAACAGATACGCAGTATTTT
CDR3aa: CSGGQLTDTQYF

d_gene: TRBD2
v_gene: TRBV9
abundance: NA
j_gene: TRBJ2-7
CDR3nt: TGTGCCAGCAGCGTTTTCCCTAACGGGGGGGCCCCCTACGAGCAGTACTTC
CDR3aa: CASSVFPNGGAPYEQYF

d_gene: TRBD1
v_gene: TRBV28
abundance: NA
j_gene: TRBJ2-5
CDR3nt: TGTGCCAGCAGTTCCCGTACAGGGGTAGAGACCCAGTACTTC
CDR3aa: CASSSRTGVETQYF

d_gene: NA
v_gene: TRBV28
abundance: NA
j_gene: TRBJ1-5
CDR3nt: TGTGCCAGCAGCTTCCTGGCGGAGGGGCCACAGCCCCAGCATTTT
CDR3aa: CASSFLAEGPQPQHF

d_gene: NA
v_gene: TRBV5-1
abundance: NA
j_gene: TRBJ2-1
CDR3nt: TGCGCCAGCAGCTTACTGGAGACAGCCGTAATTAATGAGCAGTTCTTC
CDR3aa: CASSLLETAVINEQFF

d_gene: NA
v_gene: TRBV13
abundance: NA
j_gene: TRBJ1-1
CDR3nt: TGTGCCAGCAGCTTTGGGGCAGTCCCTGGCACTGAAGCTTTCTTT
CDR3aa: CASSFGAVPGTEAFF

d_gene: NA
v_gene: TRBV4-3
abundance: NA
j_gene: TRBJ2-6
CDR3nt: TGCGCCAGCACCCACTTGACGGCCTCTGGGGCCAACGTCCTGACTTTC
CDR3aa: CASTHLTASGANVLTF

d_gene: TRBD1
v_gene: TRBV19
abundance: NA
j_gene: TRBJ2-1
CDR3nt: TGTGCCAGCACCCCGGACAGGGCTCCCTACAATGAGCAGTTCTTC
CDR3aa: CASTPDRAPYNEQFF

d_gene: TRBD2
v_gene: TRBV4-3
abundance: NA
j_gene: TRBJ2-1
CDR3nt: TGCGCCAGCAGCCAGCAAACATCCGGGACTAGCGGGAGATCCACCTACAATGAGCAGTTCTTC
CDR3aa: CASSQQTSGTSGRSTYNEQFF

d_gene: NA
v_gene: TRBV28
abundance: NA
j_gene: TRBJ2-3
CDR3nt: TGTGCCAGCAGTTTAGGGTTAGTGTTTTCGGGAGATACGCAGTATTTT
CDR3aa: CASSLGLVFSGDTQYF

d_gene: NA
v_gene: TRBV9
abundance: NA
j_gene: TRBJ1-4
CDR3nt: TGTGCCAGCAGCGCTCAACAGAATGAAAAACTGTTTTTT
CDR3aa: CASSAQQNEKLFF

d_gene: NA
v_gene: TRBV27
abundance: NA
j_gene: TRBJ1-1
CDR3nt: TGTGCCAGCAGTTTGAAGGGGGTGACTGAAGCTTTCTTT
CDR3aa: CASSLKGVTEAFF

d_gene: TRBD1
v_gene: TRBV30
abundance: NA
j_gene: TRBJ2-7
CDR3nt: TGTGCCTGGAGGCCTGGACAGGGTTCAGCGGGCCGGTCCTACGAGCAGTACTTC
CDR3aa: CAWRPGQGSAGRSYEQYF

d_gene: NA
v_gene: TRBV9
abundance: NA
j_gene: TRBJ2-2
CDR3nt: TGTGCCAGCAGCGTAGGGGGACTGACGGCGAACACCGGGGAGCTGTTTTTT
CDR3aa: CASSVGGLTANTGELFF

d_gene: TRBD2
v_gene: TRBV2
abundance: many
j_gene: TRBJ2-7
CDR3nt: TGTGCCAGCAGTACTAGCGGGAGGACCATCTCCTACGAGCAGTACTTC
CDR3aa: CASSTSGRTISYEQYF

d_gene: TRBD1
v_gene: TRBV19
abundance: NA
j_gene: TRBJ1-3
CDR3nt: TGTGCCAGTAGTACGGGACAGCACTCTGGAAACACCATATATTTT
CDR3aa: CASSTGQHSGNTIYF